A selection of T cell receptor beta chains follows, all from one sample in a study of T cells in Graves' hyperthyroidism and ophthalmopathy. Using its own MiXCR run on the multiplex PCR reads, TCRdb lists one record per CDR3 protein. Of 550,000 to 700,000 distinct CDR3 sequences in the sample, about 45% were seen once. Sequenced material: peripheral blood or thyroid tissue (not recorded which). The receptors were sampled from an adult woman with Graves' disease, either hyperthyroidism or ophthalmopathy (not recorded which). CDR3s include the opening cysteine and the closing phenylalanine or tryptophan. A D gene is named only where the DNA matches it firmly. Only some rows state a clone size, as once, few, many or a class for expanded clones.

d_gene	j_gene	abundance	len	v_gene	CDR3nt	CDR3aa
TRBD1	TRBJ2-2	NA	17	TRBV7-9	TGTGCCAGCAGCTTGGCCGCAGGGGGAAAGTTCGTCGGGGAGCTGTTTTTT	CASSLAAGGKFVGELFF
TRBD1	TRBJ2-5	few	13	TRBV20-1	TGCAGTGCCCACGACAGGGGCCAAGAGACCCAGTACTTC	CSAHDRGQETQYF
TRBD2	TRBJ2-5	NA	17	TRBV7-2	TGTGCCAGCAGCTCACCCCTAGCGGGGGGGAAGGTAGAGACCCAGTACTTC	CASSSPLAGGKVETQYF
NA	TRBJ2-5	NA	11	TRBV5-4	TGTGCCAGCAGCTTTTCCGGGACCCAGTACTTC	CASSFSGTQYF
NA	TRBJ1-2	many	14	TRBV5-6	TGTGCCAGCAGCCGTGACGGCAGGGTCGTTGGCTACACCTTC	CASSRDGRVVGYTF
TRBD1	TRBJ1-5	NA	12	TRBV6-6	TGTGCCAGCGATCAGGGGGGTCAGCCCCAGCATTTT	CASDQGGQPQHF
NA	TRBJ1-1	many	17	TRBV19	TGTGCCAGTAGTATGATCCGGGGCACTATATCCCACACTGAAGCTTTCTTT	CASSMIRGTISHTEAFF
NA	TRBJ2-7	many	13	TRBV20-1	TGCAGTGCTAGCGCGGTGACTACGGGTGAGCAGTACTTC	CSASAVTTGEQYF
TRBD1	TRBJ1-5	NA	14	TRBV7-9	TGTGCCAGCAGCTGGGGAACAGGGGCTCAGCCCCAGCATTTT	CASSWGTGAQPQHF
TRBD1	TRBJ1-5	many	15	TRBV10-2	TGCGCCAGCAGTGAGTCGGGACAGGGCAATCAGCCCCAGCATTTT	CASSESGQGNQPQHF
NA	TRBJ1-5	once	13	TRBV19	TGTGCCAGTAAGAGGGAACCCAATCAGCCCCAGCATTTT	CASKREPNQPQHF
NA	TRBJ1-2	many	13	TRBV28	TGTGCCAGCACCAAGACAGTAAACTATGGCTACACCTTC	CASTKTVNYGYTF
TRBD1	TRBJ1-6	NA	15	TRBV7-9	TGTGCCAGCAGCTTAGGGGACAGGCCTAATTCACCCCTCCACTTT	CASSLGDRPNSPLHF
TRBD1	TRBJ1-2	many	15	TRBV4-1	TGCGCCAGCAGCCAGGAACAGGGGAGGGACTATGGCTACACCTTC	CASSQEQGRDYGYTF
NA	TRBJ1-4	NA	13	TRBV11-2	TGTGCCAGCACCCAAGGGACGAGCGAAAAACTGTTTTTT	CASTQGTSEKLFF
TRBD2	TRBJ2-7	few	13	TRBV28	TGTGCCACCGGACTAGCGGGGGACTACGAGCAGTACTTC	CATGLAGDYEQYF
TRBD2	TRBJ2-5	few	19	TRBV5-5	TGTGCCAGCAGCTTGGCCTTAGCGGGAGTTCAGATTTTACTGGAGACCCAGTACTTC	CASSLALAGVQILLETQYF
TRBD1	TRBJ2-2	many	14	TRBV25-1	TGTGCCACCACACGGGACAGGCGCACCGGGGAGCTGTTTTTT	CATTRDRRTGELFF
NA	TRBJ1-1	NA	15	TRBV30	TGTGCCTGGAGTCCCGGGACTTTAACGCAAAATGAAGCTTTCTTT	CAWSPGTLTQNEAFF
TRBD2	TRBJ2-5	many	15	TRBV10-3	TGTGCCGTGGGAGAGGCTAGCGGGAGTGGGGAGACCCAGTACTTC	CAVGEASGSGETQYF
NA	TRBJ2-2	NA	10	TRBV7-9	TGTGCCAGCAGCTCACGACAGGGAGGATTC	CASSSRQGGF
TRBD1	TRBJ1-2	NA	11	TRBV29-1	TGCAGCGGACGACAGGGGGGAGGCTACACCTTC	CSGRQGGGYTF
NA	TRBJ1-1	NA	14	TRBV19	TGTGCCAGTAGTAGGGTCGGTGGTGGCACTGAAGCTTTCTTT	CASSRVGGGTEAFF